One and the same sample provided the 31 T cell receptor beta chains below, sequenced in a study of T cells in women clearing cervical HPV infection. Sequencing was performed with immunoSEQ multiplex PCR; in TCRdb, only in-frame clones are kept and a portion is missing. The sample's table shows tens of thousands of clones. The material sequenced was blood buffy coat. The receptors come from a woman aged 18 to 75 with a cervical HPV16 infection that either progressed to CIN3+ or cleared (not recorded which).

As to this clone: The CDR3 end falls 3 residues outside the read, so it is completed with the germline J gene. This chain links TRBV6-2 or TRBV6-3 with TRBJ2-7; 9 bases agree with TRBD1. Germline V CDR1 and CDR2: MNHEY, SVGEGT. This CDR3 comprises 14 residues. V lost 3 bases to trimming and J lost 3 bases; unmatched junction nucleotides: 3. The sequenced part of the CDR3 DNA is TGTGCCAGCAGTTATACGACAGGGGGCTACGAG. It yields the protein CASSYTTGGYE. The full CDR3 is CASSYTTGGYEQYF.

With regard to this clone: The read terminates 3 residues ahead of where the CDR3 ends, so the germline J gene completes it. J is TRBJ2-7 and V is TRBV2; TRBD1 aligns across 11 bases. V lost 6 bases, J lost 5 bases, and 9 bases stayed unmatched. Germline CDR1 SNHLY, CDR2 FYNNEI. This CDR3 has 15 residues. CDR3 bases read: TGTGCCAGCAGGACCGGGACAGGGGGTTATGACGAG. This sequence encodes CASRTGTGGYDE. The full CDR3 protein is CASRTGTGGYDEQYF. Full variable domain (missing parts from reference TRBV2 and TRBJ2-7): EPEVTQTPSHQVTQMGQEVILRCVPISNHLYFYWYRQILGQKVEFLVSFYNNEISEKSEIFDDQFSVERPDGSNFTLKIRSTKLEDSAMYFCASRTGTGGYDEQYFGPGTRLTVT.

To note about this clone: The read ends 3 residues shy of where the CDR3 ends; the end is completed using the germline J gene. The chain carries TRBV18 and TRBJ1-2; D possibly corresponds to TRBD1 (6 bases). Germline assignment: CDR1 KGHSH and CDR2 LQKENI. The CDR3 spans 15 residues. The part of the CDR3 DNA that was read is TGTGCCAGCTCACCCAGGGGCGAAATACGAGACATC. Its protein product is CASSPRGEIRDI. The full CDR3 protein is CASSPRGEIRDIYTF.

Concerning this clone itself: With the read ending 3 residues before the CDR3 end, the germline J gene is used to fill in that end. The chain has TRBV7-8 and TRBJ2-3, with D possibly matching TRBD2 (6 bases). The germline V gene encodes CDR1 SGHVS and CDR2 FQNEAQ. The CDR3 spans 16 residues. Partial CDR3 DNA: TGTGCCAGCAGCCCCTTCGGAGCTAGCGATCAAGAGACG. Amino acids: CASSPFGASDQET. The whole CDR3 is CASSPFGASDQETQYF.

The CDR3 here is CASSDLTSGSTDTQYF. The CDR3 DNA, read in part, is TGTGCCAGCAGTGACCTGACTAGCGGGAGCACAGATACG. This chain connects TRBV6-4 to TRBJ2-3; 10 nucleotides match TRBD2. The read gets to within 3 residues of the CDR3 end, and the germline J gene fills in the rest. Germline V gives CDR1 MRHNA, CDR2 SNTAGT. The CDR3 consists of 16 residues. Trimming cost V 2 bases and J 0 bases; bases outside gene matches: 2.

With regard to this clone: The CDR3 extends 3 residues past the end of the read, so its final part is completed from the germline J gene. This sequence joins TRBV19 and TRBJ1-2; D is uncertain. This CDR3 comprises 16 residues. Germline V gene sequence: CDR1 LNHDA, CDR2 SQIVND (reference sequence). The CDR3 protein is CASTEAGGPTGDTYTF. The CDR3 DNA, read in part, is TGTGCCAGTACCGAAGCGGGAGGGCCGACCGGAGATACC.

Details on this clone: The read comes to an end 3 residues before the CDR3 does, leaving the germline J gene to fill in the end. The chain is built from TRBV14 and TRBJ1-6; D possibly corresponds to TRBD1 (5 bases). The V and J ends lost 1 base and 10 bases respectively, with 11 bases between them. The CDR3 loop spans 14 amino acids. Germline V CDR1 and CDR2: SGHDN, FVKESK. The CDR3 bases that were read are TGTGCCAGCAGCCAAGTATACAGGAGCTCACCC. It is translated as CASSQVYRSSP. The entire CDR3 protein is CASSQVYRSSPLHF. The variable domain in full, completed from reference TRBV14 and TRBJ1-6, reads EAGVTQFPSHSVIEKGQTVTLRCDPISGHDNLYWYRRVMGKEIKFLLHFVKESKQDESGMPNNRFLAERTGGTYSTLKVQPAELEDSGVYFCASSQVYRSSPLHFGNGTRLTVT.

Worth noting for this clone: The CDR3 is cut off 3 residues early in the read; its end comes from the germline J gene. This chain links TRBV20-1 with TRBJ1-4; no definite D call. The CDR3 has 10 amino acids. Germline-derived CDR1 and CDR2 are DFQATT and SNEGSKA (reference sequence). The sequenced part of the CDR3 DNA is TGCAGTGCTAGTAGAGATCAA. As protein: CSASRDQ. Given in full, the CDR3 is CSASRDQLFF.

Of note for this clone: The CDR3 extends 3 residues past the end of the read, so its final part is completed from the germline J gene. The chain combines TRBV5-5 with TRBJ1-1; D is possibly TRBD1 (5 bases). Germline CDR1 SGHKS, CDR2 YYEKEE (reference sequence). V shed 4 bases and J shed 0 bases, with 10 bases lying between them. The CDR3 loop spans 14 amino acids. The sequenced CDR3 bases are TGTGCCAGCAGCGCGGGACTCTTGAACACTGAA. As protein: CASSAGLLNTE. The whole CDR3 sequence is CASSAGLLNTEAFF.

Concerning this clone itself: The sequence runs out 3 residues before the end of the CDR3; the remainder is reconstructed from the germline J gene. This sequence joins TRBV30 and TRBJ2-5; 9 positions agree with TRBD2. V dropped 4 bases and J dropped 4; count of bases not matched to a gene: 10. Germline assignment: CDR1 GTSNPN and CDR2 SVGIG (reference sequence). CDR3 length: 15 residues. Incomplete CDR3 DNA: TGTGCCTGGACTAGCGGGGCTCTGGCACGAGAGACC. Its translation: CAWTSGALARET. The complete CDR3 sequence is CAWTSGALARETQYF.

As regards this clone: The read halts 3 residues ahead of the CDR3 end, with the missing end drawn from the germline J gene. V usage is TRBV7-2 and J usage is TRBJ1-5; D is unresolved. CDR3 length: 13 residues. Between the trimmed V and J ends, which lost 1 base and 7 bases, there was a span of 8 bases. From germline, CDR1 is SGHTA and CDR2 FQGNSA. The DNA read from the CDR3 is TGTGCCAGCAGCTTAGACATTGAACAGCCC. Amino acid sequence: CASSLDIEQP. The CDR3 in its entirety is CASSLDIEQPQHF.

Comments on this clone: The read terminates 3 residues before the CDR3 end, so the remaining end is supplied by the germline J gene. The J gene is TRBJ2-4, the V gene TRBV19; D is uncertain. CDR3 size: 15 residues. CDR1 is LNHDA and CDR2 is SQIVND in the germline V gene (reference sequence). Trimming stripped 5 bases from V and 8 bases from J, with 19 bases between. The CDR3 bases that were read are TGTGCCAGTAGTCAAACCCGACTGGCTGGAGACATT. Translation gives CASSQTRLAGDI. From start to end, the CDR3 is CASSQTRLAGDIQYF.

On this clone itself: The read gets to within 3 residues of the CDR3 end, and the germline J gene fills in the rest. This chain connects TRBV7-8 to TRBJ2-7; 7 nucleotides match TRBD2. The V segment lost 3 bases and the J segment 0 bases; nucleotides outside the gene matches: 11. The CDR3 is made up of 17 amino acids. Germline CDR1 and CDR2: SGHVS and FQNEAQ. Partial CDR3 DNA: TGTGCCAGCAGCTTCCTAAAGCTAGCGGAGAGCTCCTACGAG. It translates to CASSFLKLAESSYE. The CDR3 in full is CASSFLKLAESSYEQYF. The full variable domain, its missing parts supplied by reference TRBV7-8 and TRBJ2-7, is GAGVSQSPRYKVAKRGQDVALRCDPISGHVSLFWYQQALGQGPEFLTYFQNEAQLDKSGLPSDRFFAERPEGSVSTLKIQRTQQEDSAVYLCASSFLKLAESSYEQYFGPGTRLTVT.

A remark on this clone: The CDR3 extends 3 residues past the end of the read, so its final part is completed from the germline J gene. The gene calls are TRBV7-6 and TRBJ2-5; possible D gene TRBD2, 6 bases. This CDR3 has 17 amino acids. Trimming removed 4 bases from V and 4 bases from J, with 22 bases in between. Germline-derived CDR1 and CDR2 are SGHVS and FNYEAQ. The part of the CDR3 DNA that was read is TGTGCCAGCAGCTCCCGCCGGACTAACACTAGGGGAGAGACC. Its translation: CASSSRRTNTRGET. The CDR3 as a whole reads CASSSRRTNTRGETQYF.

CDR3 amino acids: CASSPSPVAGGPETQYF. Incomplete CDR3 DNA: TGTGCCAGCAGCCCGTCCCCCGTAGCGGGGGGGCCAGAGACT. The chain carries TRBV7-6 and TRBJ2-4; 11 bases line up with TRBD2. The CDR3 end is not reached by the read, which stops 3 residues before it; the germline J gene fills it in. Germline values: CDR1 SGHVS, CDR2 FNYEAQ. This CDR3 has 17 residues.

Points on this clone: Sequencing ends 3 residues short of the CDR3 end; the germline J gene provides the rest. The rearrangement uses TRBV2 and TRBJ1-2; D remains unclear. CDR3 length: 13 residues. Trimming pared 7 bases from V and 4 bases from J, leaving 13 bases between. Germline values: CDR1 SNHLY, CDR2 FYNNEI. The covered CDR3 bases are TGTGCCAGCACGGTCGAAGCGGCCTATGGC. It specifies CASTVEAAYG. The CDR3, in full, reads CASTVEAAYGYTF.

For this clone: The read halts 3 residues ahead of the CDR3 end, with the missing end drawn from the germline J gene. J is TRBJ1-6 and V is TRBV20-1; D uncertain. Germline CDR1 is DFQATT and CDR2 is SNEGSKA (reference sequence). This CDR3 spans 13 amino acids. The CDR3 DNA, read in part, is TGCAGTGCTACCGGGGAGGCGTTATTCCCC. This codes for CSATGEALFP. The entire CDR3 sequence reads CSATGEALFPLHF.

As to this clone: The read falls 3 residues short of the CDR3 end, and the missing part is taken from the germline J gene. The chain has TRBV16 and TRBJ1-1; D might be TRBD1 (5 bases). This CDR3 has 15 residues. Germline CDR1 KGHSY, CDR2 FQNENV. The part of the CDR3 DNA that was read is TGTGCCAGCTCTTCCAGGGCGCTTCTTGCCCCAGAC. Its protein product is CASSSRALLAPD. The CDR3 as a whole reads CASSSRALLAPDAFF.

Details on this clone: The CDR3 end falls 3 residues outside the read, so it is completed with the germline J gene. The chain recombines TRBV7-2 with TRBJ2-1; TRBD2 matches 8 bases. This CDR3 is built from 15 residues. With V trimmed by 4 bases and J by 4 bases, 6 bases remained unmatched. Germline values: CDR1 SGHTA, CDR2 FQGNSA. CDR3 protein: CASSSAGTSYNEQFF. The CDR3 DNA, read in part, is TGTGCCAGCAGCTCTGCCGGGACTAGTTACAATGAG.

Notes on this clone: The read gets to within 3 residues of the CDR3 end, and the germline J gene fills in the rest. The chain employs TRBV2 and TRBJ2-7; TRBD1 matches 10 bases. The germline gives CDR1 SNHLY, CDR2 FYNNEI. V lost 8 bases, J lost 2 bases, and 12 bases stayed unmatched. This CDR3 region has 16 residues. CDR3 residues: CASEDRGAAGPYEQYF. The sequenced CDR3 bases are TGTGCCAGCGAGGACAGGGGGGCGGCGGGCCCCTACGAG.

As for this clone: Sequencing ends 3 residues short of the CDR3 end; the germline J gene provides the rest. Other DNA sequences in the sample encode the same CDR3. The chain combines TRBV18 with TRBJ1-3, with D uncertain. The germline CDR1 and CDR2 sequences are KGHSH and LQKENI. V lost 3 bases to trimming and J lost 0 bases, with 12 bases between them. This CDR3 is 16 amino acids long. The sequenced part of the CDR3 DNA is TGTGCCAGCTCACCCTTACAGAGCAGCTCTGGAAACACC. Translated: CASSPLQSSSGNT. The whole CDR3 is CASSPLQSSSGNTIYF.

Remarks on this clone: The read falls 3 residues short of the CDR3 end, and the missing part is taken from the germline J gene. The rearrangement uses TRBV7-2 and TRBJ2-4, with D maybe TRBD1 (5 bases). Germline CDR1 and CDR2: SGHTA and FQGNSA. The CDR3 runs to 14 residues. Partial CDR3 DNA: TGTGCCAGCAGCTTGATCAGGGTGTTCTATGGT. It specifies CASSLIRVFYG. The full CDR3 protein is CASSLIRVFYGQYF. Drawing the rest from reference TRBV7-2 and TRBJ2-4, the complete variable domain is GAGVSQSPSNKVTEKGKDVELRCDPISGHTALYWYRQSLGQGLEFLIYFQGNSAPDKSGLPSDRFSAERTGGSVSTLTIQRTQQEDSAVYLCASSLIRVFYGQYFGAGTRLSVL.

As to this clone: The CDR3 end falls 3 residues outside the read, so it is completed with the germline J gene. The V gene is TRBV7-6, the J gene TRBJ1-2; D unclear. Deletions cut 4 bases from V and 0 bases from J, with 12 bases between. Per the germline V gene, CDR1 is SGHVS and CDR2 is FNYEAQ. This CDR3 region has 15 residues. Partial CDR3 DNA: TGTGCCAGCAGCTCTGGTGGGCGAGCTAACTATGGC. Translating it yields CASSSGGRANYG. The full CDR3 reads CASSSGGRANYGYTF.

Comment on this clone: The CDR3 is cut off 3 residues early in the read; its end comes from the germline J gene. The rearrangement uses TRBV5-1 and TRBJ1-1; TRBD1 is a possible D gene (6 bases). The CDR3 is 17 amino acids. V was trimmed by 0 bases and J by 1 base, leaving 16 bases between them. Germline assignment: CDR1 SGHRS and CDR2 YFSETQ. CDR3 sequence: CASSLVGAGVGNTEAFF. CDR3 DNA (partial): TGCGCCAGCAGCTTGGTCGGGGCAGGGGTAGGGAACACTGAA.

The sequenced part of the CDR3 DNA is TGCAGTGCTAGGCAGACAGGGACCGAAAAA. Translated, it gives CSARQTGTEK. The full CDR3 protein is CSARQTGTEKLFF. The chain employs TRBV20-1 and TRBJ1-4, with 7 nucleotides matching TRBD1. The read falls 3 residues short of the CDR3 end, and the missing part is taken from the germline J gene. V trimming: 3 bases; J trimming: 8 bases; junction bases outside the gene matches: 6. The CDR3 length is 13 residues. Germline assignment: CDR1 DFQATT and CDR2 SNEGSKA (reference sequence).

Partial CDR3 DNA: TGTGCCAGTAAGGGTAGCGGGAGTTACAATGAG. Translated: CASKGSGSYNE. The entire CDR3 protein reads CASKGSGSYNEQFF. V and J are TRBV19 and TRBJ2-1; TRBD2 agrees at 9 bases. The missing CDR3 end, 3 residues past where the read stops, is filled in from the germline J gene. The ends lost 7 bases at V and 4 bases at J; junction bases unmatched: 5. This CDR3 is built from 14 residues. Germline-derived CDR1 and CDR2 are LNHDA and SQIVND (reference sequence).

For this clone: The read ends 3 residues shy of where the CDR3 ends; the end is completed using the germline J gene. The genes are TRBV20-1 and TRBJ2-3; 11 bases match TRBD2. J lost 1 base, V lost 1 base, and 4 bases had no gene match. The CDR3 is 16 residues long. Germline CDR1 is DFQATT and CDR2 is SNEGSKA (reference sequence). The CDR3 here is CSARVLAGGGTDTQYF. CDR3 bases read: TGCAGTGCTAGAGTCCTAGCGGGAGGCGGCACAGATACG.

With respect to this clone: Sequencing ends 3 residues short of the CDR3 end; the germline J gene provides the rest. The gene calls are TRBV20-1 and TRBJ2-3; 7 bases line up with TRBD2. The CDR3 spans 14 residues. The germline V gene has CDR1 DFQATT and CDR2 SNEGSKA (reference sequence). The J segment lost 1 base and the V segment lost 6 bases, leaving 7 bases of the junction unmatched. The CDR3 protein is CSARSGARTDTQYF. CDR3 DNA (partial): TGCAGTGCCCGGAGCGGGGCACGCACAGATACG.

This CDR3 reads CASSIGVRGSVTDTYTF. The sequenced part of the CDR3 DNA is TGTGCCAGTAGTATAGGGGTCCGCGGGTCGGTAACAGATACC. The rearrangement uses TRBV19 and TRBJ1-2, with D uncertain. The read halts 3 residues ahead of the CDR3 end, with the missing end drawn from the germline J gene. The length of the CDR3 is 17 residues. From germline, CDR1 is LNHDA and CDR2 SQIVND (reference sequence).

Of note for this clone: The read terminates 3 residues before the CDR3 end, so the remaining end is supplied by the germline J gene. The chain employs TRBV20-1 and TRBJ2-1, with D uncertain. This CDR3 has 16 amino acids. Germline CDR1 and CDR2: DFQATT and SNEGSKA (reference sequence). V lost 0 bases to trimming and J lost 0 bases, with 12 bases between them. The covered CDR3 bases are TGCAGTGCTAGAGATCGTGAACAAGGCTCCTACAATGAG. It encodes CSARDREQGSYNE. From start to end, the CDR3 is CSARDREQGSYNEQFF.

Regarding this clone: Read data end 3 residues before the CDR3 end; the end is taken from the germline J gene. The rearrangement links TRBV19 to TRBJ2-3; 7 bases are shared with TRBD1. The germline V gene has CDR1 LNHDA and CDR2 SQIVND (reference sequence). This CDR3 is 17 amino acids long. Unmatched junction bases numbered 10, after V lost 4 bases and J lost 0 bases. The DNA read from the CDR3 is TGTGCCAGTAGTACTAAGACAGGGTCTCCTAGCACAGATACG. Encoded protein: CASSTKTGSPSTDT. In full, the CDR3 reads CASSTKTGSPSTDTQYF.